This T cell receptor (beta chain) was retrieved from a study of graft-versus-host responses after intestinal transplantation. Study information: Each recipient received a multivisceral, liver-intestinal, or isolated intestinal graft. Tacrolimus and steroids were given for about three years to all recipients after anti-thymocyte globulin induction.

Only one count was recorded for this clone. The target antigen is unknown. Sequencing was performed with immunoSEQ multiplex PCR; in TCRdb, only in-frame clones are kept and a portion is missing. The repertoire includes over 75,000 clones, 88% of them detected once, and around 0.3% sits in the top ten. Points from the study as a whole: When patients had graft-donor T cell macrochimerism, their allografts held high graft-versus-host to host-versus-graft clonal ratios. GvH clones were found in recipient marrow; some appeared first in ileum or blood.

V was clipped by 5 bases and J by 4 bases; unmatched bases: 2. The CDR3 has 15 amino acids. Germline V gene lookup returns CDR1 SNHLY and CDR2 FYNNEI. The receptor was derived from a human donor who was the organ donor for an intestinal transplant. The source material was unstimulated CD4+ T cells sorted from spleen or lymph node cells, sampled before transplant. This rearrangement joins TRBV2 to TRBJ2-2, with 12 bases aligning to TRBD1. As DNA, the CDR3 is TGTGCCAGCAGTCCGGGACAGGGGGCCACCGGGGAGCTGTTTTTT. It yields the protein CASSPGQGATGELFF.